Many counts were recorded for the clone carrying this TCR beta chain. This sample was included in a study of CD8+CD57+ T cells in acquired aplastic anemia. The template for TCR beta VDJ and CDR3 sequence profiling was genomic DNA. TCRdb processed the reads anew with MiXCR; each CDR3 protein has one entry. Of a few hundred thousand distinct CDR3 sequences detected, approximately 51% appear once; the ten largest clones hold just under 20%. Patients chosen for sequencing had CD8+CD57+ cells that had expanded, as shown by flow cytometry. Trimming pared 3 bases from V and 0 bases from J, leaving 8 bases between. Per the germline V gene, CDR1 is SEHNR and CDR2 is FQNEAQ (reference sequence). The CDR3 sequence is 14 residues long.

The J gene is TRBJ1-2, the V gene TRBV7-9; D unclear. The origin of this receptor is a human donor with aplastic anemia. The sequenced material came from sorted CD4+, CD8+, or CD8+CD57+ T cells (not recorded which) from PBMCs. The CDR3 DNA reads TGTGCCAGCAGCTTGGAACCTACTAACTATGGCTACACCTTC. Translation gives CASSLEPTNYGYTF.